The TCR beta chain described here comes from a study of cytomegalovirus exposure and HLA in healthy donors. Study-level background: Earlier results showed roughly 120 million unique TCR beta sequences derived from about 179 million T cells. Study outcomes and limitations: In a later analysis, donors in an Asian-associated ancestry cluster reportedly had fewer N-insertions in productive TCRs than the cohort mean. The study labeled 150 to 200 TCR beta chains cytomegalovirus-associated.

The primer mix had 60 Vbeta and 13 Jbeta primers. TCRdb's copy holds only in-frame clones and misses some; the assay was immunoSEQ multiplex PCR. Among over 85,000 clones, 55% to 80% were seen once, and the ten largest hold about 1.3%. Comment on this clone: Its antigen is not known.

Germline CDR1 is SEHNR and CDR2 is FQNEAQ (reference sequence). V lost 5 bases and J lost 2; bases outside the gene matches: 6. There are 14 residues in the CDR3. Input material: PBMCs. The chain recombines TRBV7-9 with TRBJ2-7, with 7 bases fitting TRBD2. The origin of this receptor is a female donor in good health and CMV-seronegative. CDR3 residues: CASSPQAGTYEQYF. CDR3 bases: TGTGCCAGCAGCCCCCAAGCGGGGACCTACGAGCAGTACTTC.